This T cell receptor beta chain comes out of a study of cytomegalovirus exposure and HLA in healthy donors. Study observations and caveats: CMV antigen specificity was confirmed in vitro for a few CMV-associated chains. Beyond CMV serostatus, there was no information to go on about immune exposure.

It was with 60 Vbeta and 13 Jbeta primers that the PCR ran. The method was immunoSEQ multiplex PCR; TCRdb's version includes in-frame clones alone and lacks a portion of them. The sample yields 140,000 to 150,000 clones, roughly four fifths seen once. CDR3 length: 14 residues. V was cut by 5 bases and J by 3 bases, with 14 bases left in between. Germline lookup yields CDR1 MNHEY and CDR2 SMNVEV (reference sequence). Remarks on this clone: What it binds is unknown.

V usage is TRBV27 and J usage is TRBJ2-7, with D perhaps matching TRBD1 (6 bases). The receptor's source is a man aged 35 to 55 in good health and CMV-seropositive. Sequenced: PBMCs. The CDR3 protein is CASSATGSGYEQYF. Written as DNA, the CDR3 is TGTGCCAGCAGTGCCACAGGGTCGGGCTACGAGCAGTACTTC.